This TCR beta chain was documented in a study of metastatic and nonmetastatic thyroid tumors. On the study more broadly: Malignant thyroid and benign thyroid patients provided blood and tumor or nodule tissue whose repertoires were compared. Study results and limitations: Malignant thyroid tumors reportedly had TCR beta diversity that was significantly higher than in benign nodules, in blood and tumor.

This CDR3 comprises 12 residues. Germline values: CDR1 GTSNPN, CDR2 SVGIG (reference sequence). All patients were treatment-naive before thyroid surgery. By sample fraction, this clone is medium-sized (0.01 to 0.1%). As yet, its antigen is unknown. Germline and junction disagree at one end, which may indicate a read error. In the authors' methods: Construction of a distant-metastasis classifier for papillary thyroid cancer relied on CDR3 differences across clinicopathological groups. TCRdb reanalyzed the PCR reads via MiXCR. These V and J calls originate from TCRdb's pipeline instead of the authors' own analysis. Here the sample spans roughly 15,000 clones, roughly 29% being singletons.

Sequenced: tumor tissue. The rearrangement links TRBV30 to TRBJ2-1; tentative D call: TRBD2 (5 bases). The TCR comes from a male donor with papillary thyroid cancer or a benign thyroid nodule (not recorded which). Some clones in this sample may be carry-over from other donors' samples. The CDR3 is CAWSSHRRRSDF. In DNA form, the CDR3 reads TGTGCCTGGAGTTCACACCGGCGGAGGTCGGATTTC.